This entry is about one TCR beta chain. The antigen is not known. The sample belongs to a study of CD8+ T cells in alopecia areata. Study results and limitations: Persistence in scalp and blood during tofacitinib was observed for many expanded lesional clones.

Treatment given: oral pan-JAK inhibitor, 5-10 mg twice daily. This CDR3 contains 18 residues. The germline gives CDR1 MGHRA, CDR2 YSYEKL. The J segment lost 1 base and the V segment lost 6 bases, leaving 12 bases of the junction unmatched. Following RNA extraction, reverse transcription yielded cDNA that acted as the sequencing template. Here immunoSEQ multiplex PCR was the method, and the copy in TCRdb shows in-frame clones only, minus some. The table includes about 100,000 clones, about four fifths detected once. The sample here was CD8+ T cells sorted from blood, taken at week 24, from a patient treated with tofacitinib. This TCR was sampled from a human donor with alopecia areata. The J gene is TRBJ2-2, the V gene TRBV4-1, with TRBD2 matching 9 bases. CDR3 protein: CASSSGLAGVLNTGELFF. For the CDR3, the DNA is TGCGCCAGCAGTTCCGGGTTAGCGGGGGTCCTGAACACCGGGGAGCTGTTTTTT.